This TCR beta chain was recorded in a study of T cell responses to AZD1222 COVID-19 vaccine. CDR1 is SGHNT and CDR2 is YYREEE in the germline V gene (reference sequence). V was clipped by 3 bases and J by 5 bases, with 12 bases between them. The CDR3 is 15 amino acids. Concerning this clone: What it recognizes is unknown.

The data were produced by immunoSEQ multiplex PCR, yet TCRdb's version contains in-frame clones alone and is incomplete. Among 100,000 or so clones, about 85% were seen once, and the ten largest hold less than 3%. General study results and limits: Repertoires in all cases were sampled only once the peak T cell response had passed. Epitopes outside B.1.351 and B.1.1.7 mutated regions reportedly drew nearly half of spike TCRs. The study found Spike-specific TCR breadth and depth rose after two AZD1222 doses. Seropositive at baseline were only a handful of AZD1222 recipients.

This TCR was sampled from an adult in good health. Here the sequenced sample was peripheral blood, taken on day 0 of AZD1222 vaccination. This rearrangement joins TRBV5-4 to TRBJ1-6, with a weak D call TRBD1 (5 bases). The CDR3 here is CASSSGGSHNSPLHF. The CDR3, as DNA: TGTGCCAGCAGCTCGGGGGGATCTCATAATTCACCCCTCCACTTT.